These 31 T cell receptor beta chains were all obtained from the same sample, sequenced in a study of blood T cell repertoires in COVID-19. The method was immunoSEQ multiplex PCR; TCRdb's version includes in-frame clones alone and lacks a portion of them. The sample holds under 250,000 clones; about 80% are singletons and the top ten take roughly 2.3%. Input material: peripheral blood. Source of these receptors: a woman aged 55 to 70 with acute or convalescent COVID-19.

The chain employs TRBV5-8 and TRBJ1-1; the match to TRBD1 covers 8 bases. V lost 3 bases to trimming and J lost 11 bases; unmatched junction nucleotides: 9. Germline V lookup: CDR1 SGHTS, CDR2 YDEGEE. The CDR3 extends over 13 amino acids. The CDR3 DNA follows: TGTGCCAGCAGCTACGGGCAGGGGGCCACCGCTTTCTTT. Translated: CASSYGQGATAFF.

This clone was found a few times. The CDR3 loop is CASRIDRPYNEQFF. DNA of the CDR3: TGTGCCAGCAGGATAGACAGGCCCTACAATGAGCAGTTCTTC. This chain uses TRBV7-9 with TRBJ2-1; TRBD1 might be the D (6 bases). With 6 bases removed from V and 2 bases from J, the gap between germline ends came to 11 bases. The CDR3 loop spans 14 amino acids. Germline CDR1 reads SEHNR; CDR2 reads FQNEAQ (reference sequence).

In the case of this clone: In the same sample, other DNA sequences code for this CDR3. V is TRBV9 and J is TRBJ2-1; perhaps TRBD2 as D (6 bases). This CDR3 has 13 residues. V lost 0 bases to trimming and J lost 5 bases, with 6 bases between them. Germline V gene sequence: CDR1 SGDLS, CDR2 YYNGEE. CDR3 DNA sequence: TGTGCCAGCAGCGTAGGCGGGAACAATGAGCAGTTCTTC. Translating it yields CASSVGGNNEQFF.

V and J are TRBV2 and TRBJ2-1; weak D call: TRBD2 (7 bases). V shed 3 bases and J shed 7 bases, with 16 bases lying between them. From germline, CDR1 is SNHLY and CDR2 FYNNEI. The CDR3 consists of 15 residues. CDR3 bases: TGTGCCAGCAGTGAGAGGGGGGGCAACGCGAATGAGCAGTTCTTC. It codes for CASSERGGNANEQFF.

The chain is built from TRBV30 and TRBJ2-5; 9 bases fit TRBD1. Per the germline V gene, CDR1 is GTSNPN and CDR2 is SVGIG (reference sequence). CDR3 length: 15 amino acids. The trim removed 5 bases at V and 4 bases at J, leaving 11 bases unmatched. CDR3 protein: CAWEPGQGVLETQYF. CDR3 nucleotides: TGTGCCTGGGAACCGGGACAGGGTGTATTAGAGACCCAGTACTTC.

The rearrangement uses TRBV5-1 and TRBJ2-2; possibly TRBD2 for D (6 bases). The CDR3 runs to 15 residues. In germline, CDR1 is SGHRS, CDR2 YFSETQ. Trimming removed 4 bases from V and 3 bases from J, with 13 bases in between. CDR3 region: CASSHVVADTGELFF. DNA for the CDR3: TGCGCCAGCAGCCACGTGGTAGCGGACACCGGGGAGCTGTTTTTT. The full variable domain, its missing parts supplied by reference TRBV5-1 and TRBJ2-2, is KAGVTQTPRYLIKTRGQQVTLSCSPISGHRSVSWYQQTPGQGLQFLFEYFSETQRNKGNFPGRFSGRQFSNSRSEMNVSTLELGDSALYLCASSHVVADTGELFFGEGSRLTVL.

The V call is TRBV28, the J call TRBJ1-5; D unresolved. The CDR3 runs to 16 residues. V lost 5 bases and J lost 1, with 15 bases in between. Germline V CDR1 and CDR2: MDHEN, SYDVKM. CDR3 nucleotides: TGTGCCAGCAGTGTGGAGAGGACTGGAAGCAATCAGCCCCAGCATTTT. Translated: CASSVERTGSNQPQHF.

Here the CDR3 reads CASSSGTGHTEAFF. DNA for the CDR3: TGTGCCAGCAGCAGCGGGACAGGGCACACTGAAGCTTTCTTT. The J gene is TRBJ1-1, the V gene TRBV7-9, with 9 bases matching TRBD1. The CDR3 length is 14 residues. Germline CDR1 is SEHNR and CDR2 is FQNEAQ (reference sequence). Trimming at V came to 5 bases and at J to 3 bases, leaving 4 bases not matched to a gene.

CDR3 sequence: CASSWDRAFDSNQPQHF. The CDR3 DNA is TGCGCCAGCAGCTGGGACAGGGCGTTTGATAGCAATCAGCCCCAGCATTTT. The J gene is TRBJ1-5, the V gene TRBV5-1, with 9 bases matching TRBD1. The CDR3 is made up of 17 amino acids. Germline CDR1 is SGHRS and CDR2 is YFSETQ. The trim removed 3 bases at V and 0 bases at J, leaving 7 bases unmatched.

This clone was seen ten or more times. The chain employs TRBV7-2 and TRBJ1-3, with TRBD1 as a possible D gene (6 bases). Germline V gene lookup returns CDR1 SGHTA and CDR2 FQGNSA. The germline V and J ends were trimmed by 5 bases and 0 bases, with 8 bases remaining between them. The CDR3 loop spans 14 amino acids. CDR3 DNA sequence: TGTGCCAGCAGCCAACAGGGCTCTGGAAACACCATATATTTT. Its translation: CASSQQGSGNTIYF. Full variable domain (rest looked up from reference TRBV7-2 and TRBJ1-3): GAGVSQSPSNKVTEKGKDVELRCDPISGHTALYWYRQSLGQGLEFLIYFQGNSAPDKSGLPSDRFSAERTGGSVSTLTIQRTQQEDSAVYLCASSQQGSGNTIYFGEGSWLTVV.

The chain couples TRBV6-5 to TRBJ2-5, with D maybe TRBD2 (5 bases). Per germline, CDR1 MNHEY and CDR2 SVGAGI. V lost 9 bases to trimming and J lost 1 base, with 12 bases between them. CDR3 length: 13 residues. The CDR3 here is CASRLRAQETQYF. The CDR3 bases are TGTGCCAGTAGGTTGAGGGCCCAAGAGACCCAGTACTTC.

This rearrangement joins TRBV28 to TRBJ2-2; a weak D match, TRBD2 (7 bases). V lost 7 bases and J 7 bases, leaving 13 bases between the germline ends. Germline CDR1 MDHEN, CDR2 SYDVKM. The CDR3 runs to 13 residues. This chain's CDR3 is CASKGGASGELFF. The CDR3 DNA is TGTGCCAGCAAAGGGGGGGCAAGCGGGGAGCTGTTTTTT.

This clone was observed once. CDR3 coding DNA: TGTGCCAGCAGTTCGACAGGACAGGGAACCTTC. This gives the protein CASSSTGQGTF. The chain is built from TRBV12-3 or TRBV12-4 and TRBJ1-2; 8 bases match TRBD1. V shed 4 bases, J shed 14 bases, and the junction held 6 bases outside the gene matches. The CDR3 spans 11 residues.

The chain has TRBV27 and TRBJ1-5, with TRBD1 matching 7 bases. Germline assignment: CDR1 MNHEY and CDR2 SMNVEV (reference sequence). This CDR3 is built from 14 residues. Trimming removed 6 bases from V and 4 bases from J; junction bases left unmatched: 6. CDR3 protein: CASRSGTANQPQHF. CDR3 DNA sequence: TGTGCCAGCAGGTCTGGGACAGCTAATCAGCCCCAGCATTTT.

The rearrangement joins TRBV19 to TRBJ2-7; 7 nucleotides align to TRBD1. This CDR3 has 12 amino acids. CDR1 and CDR2 from the germline V gene are LNHDA and SQIVND (reference sequence). V gave up 7 bases and J gave up 5 bases; unmatched junction bases: 5. DNA of the CDR3: TGTGCCAGTAAGGGGGACAGCCACGAGCAGTACTTC. This translates into CASKGDSHEQYF.

The chain employs TRBV28 and TRBJ1-1; no reliable D call. The CDR3 runs to 13 residues. The ends were cut back, 5 bases at V and 0 bases at J, with 7 bases in the middle. Germline CDR1 MDHEN, CDR2 SYDVKM. CDR3 in DNA: TGTGCCAGCAGTCGTCCGTTGAACACTGAAGCTTTCTTT. Translated: CASSRPLNTEAFF.

The chain joins TRBV6-5 to TRBJ1-1; D unclear. Looked up from germline, CDR1 is MNHEY and CDR2 is SVGAGI. Between the trimmed V and J ends, which lost 4 bases and 3 bases, there was a span of 12 bases. The CDR3 runs 14 residues. In DNA form, the CDR3 reads TGTGCCAGCAGTTCCCTCCTGTCCCACACTGAAGCTTTCTTT. Amino acid sequence: CASSSLLSHTEAFF.

The chain links TRBV11-2 to TRBJ1-4, with D possibly matching TRBD1 (5 bases). With 7 bases removed from V and 2 bases from J, the gap between germline ends came to 14 bases. The CDR3 contains 15 residues. Germline lookup yields CDR1 SGHAT and CDR2 FQNNGV. This CDR3 is CASTPQGGTNEKLFF. CDR3 coding DNA: TGTGCCAGCACCCCCCAGGGAGGGACTAATGAAAAACTGTTTTTT. Based on the CDR3 plus reference TRBV11-2 and TRBJ1-4, the full variable domain is EAGVAQSPRYKIIEKRQSVAFWCNPISGHATLYWYQQILGQGPKLLIQFQNNGVVDDSQLPKDRFSAERLKGVDSTLKIQPAKLEDSAVYLCASTPQGGTNEKLFFGSGTQLSVL.

The chain employs TRBV6-1 and TRBJ2-3; 7 nucleotides match TRBD1. Germline V lookup: CDR1 MNHNS, CDR2 SASEGT. The CDR3 is 14 residues long. V shed 0 bases, J shed 8 bases, and the junction held 5 bases outside the gene matches. Here the CDR3 DNA reads TGTGCCAGCAGTGAAGCACTTACAGGGGCTACGCAGTATTTT. Protein: CASSEALTGATQYF.

V and J are TRBV9 and TRBJ1-2; the D is unclear. Germline V lookup: CDR1 SGDLS, CDR2 YYNGEE. Trimming took off 4 bases at V and 4 bases at J, with 17 bases between the two ends. The CDR3 loop spans 15 amino acids. CDR3 sequence: CASSPTGSQIYGYTF. The DNA of the CDR3 is TGTGCCAGCAGCCCTACGGGATCCCAGATCTATGGCTACACCTTC.

This clone showed up just once. CDR3 sequence reads: CASSEGQSNSYTF. CDR3 nucleotides: TGTGCCAGCAGTGAGGGGCAAAGTAATAGCTACACCTTC. V and J are TRBV2 and TRBJ1-2; D is perhaps TRBD1 (5 bases). Trimming stripped 3 bases from V and 9 bases from J, with 14 bases between. The CDR3 has 13 amino acids. CDR1 SNHLY and CDR2 FYNNEI come from the germline V gene.

The chain has TRBV24-1 and TRBJ2-5, with D uncertain. The CDR3 loop spans 12 amino acids. V dropped 2 bases and J dropped 5 bases, with 5 bases sitting between them. Germline V gene lookup returns CDR1 KGHDR and CDR2 SFDVKD. The CDR3 DNA reads TGTGCCACCAGTGATTCCTCGGAGACCCAGTACTTC. This encodes CATSDSSETQYF.

This clone was counted a few times. The genes are TRBV30 and TRBJ1-2; D unresolved. With 1 base removed from V and 7 bases from J, the gap between germline ends came to 7 bases. This CDR3 spans 11 amino acids. Per germline, CDR1 GTSNPN and CDR2 SVGIG (reference sequence). The DNA for the CDR3 is TGTGCCTGGAGTGGGGCGGGTGGCTACACCTTC. Its translation is CAWSGAGGYTF.

This clone was seen just once. This chain links TRBV7-8 with TRBJ2-5, with a weak D call TRBD2 (6 bases). The CDR3 is made up of 16 amino acids. V dropped 0 bases and J dropped 0 bases, with 11 bases sitting between them. Germline assignment: CDR1 SGHVS and CDR2 FQNEAQ. This CDR3 reads CASSLALAMYQETQYF. In nucleotides, the CDR3 is TGTGCCAGCAGCTTAGCCCTAGCGATGTACCAAGAGACCCAGTACTTC.

The chain combines TRBV3-1 (or the pseudogene TRBV3-2) with TRBJ1-1, with D possibly being TRBD1 (5 bases). The V gene lost 1 base and the J gene lost 3 bases, with 9 bases spanning the gap. Germline CDR1 reads LGHDT; CDR2 reads YNNKEL (reference sequence). This CDR3 contains 14 residues. The CDR3 loop is CASSQGRAHTEAFF. The CDR3 bases are TGTGCCAGCAGCCAAGGCAGGGCCCACACTGAAGCTTTCTTT.

This clone was picked up one time. The chain is built from TRBV27 and TRBJ1-2; 7 nucleotides agree with TRBD1. The germline V gene encodes CDR1 MNHEY and CDR2 SMNVEV (reference sequence). V dropped 0 bases and J dropped 6; count of bases not matched to a gene: 7. The CDR3 is 15 residues long. DNA for the CDR3: TGTGCCAGCAGTTTATCGAGTACAGGGGCCAATGGCTACACCTTC. This codes for CASSLSSTGANGYTF.

The gene calls are TRBV6-5 and TRBJ1-2, with 8 bases that match TRBD1. This CDR3 is built from 15 residues. Per the germline V gene, CDR1 is MNHEY and CDR2 is SVGAGI. The junction had 9 bases not matched to a gene; V was cut back by 6 bases and J by 3 bases. In DNA form, the CDR3 reads TGTGCCAGCAGAGACGGACAGGGAAGATACTATGGCTACACCTTC. Protein sequence: CASRDGQGRYYGYTF.

V gene TRBV11-2 combines with J gene TRBJ2-1, with 8 nucleotides matching TRBD2. Looked up from germline, CDR1 is SGHAT and CDR2 is FQNNGV. V shed 3 bases, J shed 8 bases, and the junction held 9 bases outside the gene matches. The CDR3 totals 15 residues. CDR3 sequence (DNA): TGTGCCAGCAGCTTTGCCGGGGGGGCTGGCGATGAGCAGTTCTTC. Translated: CASSFAGGAGDEQFF.

This clone was observed a few times. The gene calls are TRBV10-3 and TRBJ1-6; D may be TRBD1 (6 bases). The germline V and J ends were trimmed by 3 bases and 5 bases, with 14 bases remaining between them. This CDR3 has 16 amino acids. Germline V gene lookup returns CDR1 ENHRY and CDR2 SYGVKD. CDR3 amino acids: CAISDLGAGDNSPLHF. The DNA for the CDR3 is TGTGCCATCAGTGATTTAGGTGCAGGGGATAATTCACCCCTCCACTTT.

This clone was detected only a few times. V and J are TRBV3-1 (or the pseudogene TRBV3-2) and TRBJ2-7; 8 nucleotides match TRBD2. The CDR3 spans 17 residues. Germline CDR1 and CDR2: LGHDT and YNNKEL (reference sequence). The V and J ends lost 4 bases and 3 bases, in that order; junction bases with no gene match: 14. DNA of the CDR3: TGTGCCAGCAGCCGAGCGGGGGCCAACTCGATCAACTACGAGCAGTACTTC. Residues: CASSRAGANSINYEQYF.

The J gene is TRBJ1-1, the V gene TRBV27; 8 nucleotides line up with TRBD1. Trimming cost V 0 bases and J 1 base; bases outside gene matches: 1. Germline V gene data show CDR1 as MNHEY and CDR2 as SMNVEV (reference sequence). This CDR3 has 15 residues. Here the CDR3 reads CASSLSGTGNTEAFF. Here the CDR3 DNA reads TGTGCCAGCAGTTTATCGGGGACAGGGAACACTGAAGCTTTCTTT.